This T cell receptor beta chain was captured by sequencing in a study of T cell repertoires in cytomegalovirus infection. On the study more broadly: Indicated by public TCR beta signatures were CMV infection and matching HLA type. Whole-study results and caveats: Ex vivo responses were dominated by HLA-C-restricted CMV-specific TCR beta clonotypes. Identification of carriers of CMV plus the relevant HLA was achieved through cumulative public TCR beta family frequency.

The CDR3 sequence is 12 residues long. The germline V gene encodes CDR1 MGHDK and CDR2 SYGVNS. The V segment lost 10 bases and the J segment 13 bases; nucleotides outside the gene matches: 14. One entry per CDR3 protein results from TCRdb running MiXCR on the reads. The repertoire consists of approximately 770,000 distinct CDR3 sequences, with almost 30% occurring once and the leading ten covering around 13%. In regard to this clonotype: Antigen unknown.

J is TRBJ1-2 and V is TRBV25-1; 8 bases agree with TRBD1. The clonotype was recovered from a human donor in good health (CMV status not recorded). Some clones in this sample may be carry-over from other donors' samples. The source was cultured CD8+ T cells from PBMCs, collected from culture after CMV antigen stimulation. DNA for the CDR3: TGTGCCACCGGACAGGGTCAAGGAGGACGCACCTTC. Translation gives CATGQGQGGRTF.